A single sample gave rise to the 10 T cell receptor beta chains below, sequenced in a study of Ad26.COV2.S vaccination and SARS-CoV-2 variants. Only in-frame clones appear in the TCRdb table, and some are missing; sequencing was by immunoSEQ multiplex PCR. In the table there are roughly 100,000 clones, around three quarters of which are singletons. The material sequenced was peripheral blood, taken after recovery from COVID-19. The origin of the receptors is a human donor who had recovered from COVID-19.

The genes are TRBV12-3 or TRBV12-4 and TRBJ1-1, with no clear D. CDR3 length: 13 amino acids. Trimming took 5 bases from V and 1 from J, leaving 8 bases between them. The CDR3 DNA sequence: TGTGCCAGCAGTCACATCAGGAACACTGAAGCTTTCTTT. Translated: CASSHIRNTEAFF.

In DNA, the CDR3 is TGTGCCAGCTCACCGGAACAAGAAGAGACCCAGTACTTC. It yields the protein CASSPEQEETQYF. V is TRBV18 and J is TRBJ2-5; no clear D gene. Germline CDR1 reads KGHSH; CDR2 reads LQKENI. V was trimmed by 3 bases and J by 3 bases, leaving 8 bases between them. This CDR3 spans 13 amino acids.

The chain combines TRBV7-6 with TRBJ2-5; no clear D. CDR3 length: 13 amino acids. The germline V gene encodes CDR1 SGHVS and CDR2 FNYEAQ. V dropped 5 bases and J dropped 5 bases, with 12 bases sitting between them. The CDR3 loop is CASSQNIGETQYF. DNA of the CDR3: TGTGCCAGCAGCCAGAATATCGGGGAGACCCAGTACTTC.

CDR3: CASSASGYMNTEAFF. The DNA of the CDR3 is TGTGCCAGCAGCGCCTCCGGATATATGAACACTGAAGCTTTCTTT. The genes are TRBV9 and TRBJ1-1, with no clear D. The CDR3 has 15 residues. Germline lookup yields CDR1 SGDLS and CDR2 YYNGEE. V lost 3 bases, J lost 0 bases, and 12 bases lay in between.

The CDR3 coding sequence is TGTGCCAGCAGTTACGGTGGGGGAGGGGTCACTGAAGCTTTCTTT. Its translation: CASSYGGGGVTEAFF. The chain employs TRBV6-2 or TRBV6-3 and TRBJ1-1; weak D call: TRBD1 (5 bases). Germline values: CDR1 MNHEY, CDR2 SVGEGT. The V gene lost 2 bases and the J gene lost 4 bases, with 14 bases spanning the gap. This CDR3 has 15 residues.

This chain uses TRBV5-4 with TRBJ1-4, with 7 bases matching TRBD1. CDR1 and CDR2 from the germline V gene are SGHNT and YYREEE (reference sequence). Trimming removed 1 base from V and 8 bases from J; junction bases left unmatched: 5. The CDR3 length is 14 residues. CDR3 in DNA: TGTGCCAGCAGCTTGACAGGGGATCACGAAAAACTGTTTTTT. It translates to CASSLTGDHEKLFF. Complete variable domain (other parts from reference TRBV5-4 and TRBJ1-4): ETGVTQSPTHLIKTRGQQVTLRCSSQSGHNTVSWYQQALGQGPQFIFQYYREEENGRGNFPPRFSGLQFPNYSSELNVNALELDDSALYLCASSLTGDHEKLFFGSGTQLSVL.

This clone was counted a single time. The chain combines TRBV24-1 with TRBJ2-1; the match to TRBD2 covers 7 bases. CDR3 size: 15 residues. CDR1 is KGHDR and CDR2 is SFDVKD in the germline V gene. V was pared by 6 bases and J by 4 bases, with 8 bases of the junction left unmatched. The CDR3 spells CATSPPAGQYNEQFF. Written as DNA, the CDR3 is TGTGCCACCAGTCCACCAGCGGGGCAATACAATGAGCAGTTCTTC.

This chain connects TRBV2 to TRBJ1-5; D uncertain. The V end was cut by 0 bases, the J end by 4 bases, with 10 bases between. CDR1 is SNHLY, CDR2 FYNNEI, per germline. This CDR3 contains 15 residues. The CDR3 DNA follows: TGTGCCAGCAGTGAAGCGCTTACGGGGAATCAGCCCCAGCATTTT. This gives the protein CASSEALTGNQPQHF.

This chain links TRBV5-1 with TRBJ2-7; 12 bases align to TRBD2. CDR1 is SGHRS and CDR2 is YFSETQ in the germline V gene. The CDR3 is made up of 17 amino acids. V trimming: 4 bases; J trimming: 4 bases; junction bases outside the gene matches: 12. CDR3 in amino acids: CASSHSAGLAGRYEQYF. Here the CDR3 DNA reads TGCGCCAGCAGCCATTCTGCGGGACTAGCGGGTCGTTACGAGCAGTACTTC. Together with reference TRBV5-1 and TRBJ2-7, the CDR3 gives the full variable domain: KAGVTQTPRYLIKTRGQQVTLSCSPISGHRSVSWYQQTPGQGLQFLFEYFSETQRNKGNFPGRFSGRQFSNSRSEMNVSTLELGDSALYLCASSHSAGLAGRYEQYFGPGTRLTVT.

The V gene is TRBV15, the J gene TRBJ2-3, with D perhaps matching TRBD1 (5 bases). This CDR3 comprises 21 residues. Trimming cost V 3 bases and J 0 bases, with 28 bases left between them. The germline V gene has CDR1 LNHNV and CDR2 YYDKDF (reference sequence). CDR3 loop: CATSSPINDRFFSSSTDTQYF. CDR3 in DNA: TGTGCCACCAGCAGCCCAATTAATGACAGATTTTTCTCTTCTAGCACAGATACGCAGTATTTT.